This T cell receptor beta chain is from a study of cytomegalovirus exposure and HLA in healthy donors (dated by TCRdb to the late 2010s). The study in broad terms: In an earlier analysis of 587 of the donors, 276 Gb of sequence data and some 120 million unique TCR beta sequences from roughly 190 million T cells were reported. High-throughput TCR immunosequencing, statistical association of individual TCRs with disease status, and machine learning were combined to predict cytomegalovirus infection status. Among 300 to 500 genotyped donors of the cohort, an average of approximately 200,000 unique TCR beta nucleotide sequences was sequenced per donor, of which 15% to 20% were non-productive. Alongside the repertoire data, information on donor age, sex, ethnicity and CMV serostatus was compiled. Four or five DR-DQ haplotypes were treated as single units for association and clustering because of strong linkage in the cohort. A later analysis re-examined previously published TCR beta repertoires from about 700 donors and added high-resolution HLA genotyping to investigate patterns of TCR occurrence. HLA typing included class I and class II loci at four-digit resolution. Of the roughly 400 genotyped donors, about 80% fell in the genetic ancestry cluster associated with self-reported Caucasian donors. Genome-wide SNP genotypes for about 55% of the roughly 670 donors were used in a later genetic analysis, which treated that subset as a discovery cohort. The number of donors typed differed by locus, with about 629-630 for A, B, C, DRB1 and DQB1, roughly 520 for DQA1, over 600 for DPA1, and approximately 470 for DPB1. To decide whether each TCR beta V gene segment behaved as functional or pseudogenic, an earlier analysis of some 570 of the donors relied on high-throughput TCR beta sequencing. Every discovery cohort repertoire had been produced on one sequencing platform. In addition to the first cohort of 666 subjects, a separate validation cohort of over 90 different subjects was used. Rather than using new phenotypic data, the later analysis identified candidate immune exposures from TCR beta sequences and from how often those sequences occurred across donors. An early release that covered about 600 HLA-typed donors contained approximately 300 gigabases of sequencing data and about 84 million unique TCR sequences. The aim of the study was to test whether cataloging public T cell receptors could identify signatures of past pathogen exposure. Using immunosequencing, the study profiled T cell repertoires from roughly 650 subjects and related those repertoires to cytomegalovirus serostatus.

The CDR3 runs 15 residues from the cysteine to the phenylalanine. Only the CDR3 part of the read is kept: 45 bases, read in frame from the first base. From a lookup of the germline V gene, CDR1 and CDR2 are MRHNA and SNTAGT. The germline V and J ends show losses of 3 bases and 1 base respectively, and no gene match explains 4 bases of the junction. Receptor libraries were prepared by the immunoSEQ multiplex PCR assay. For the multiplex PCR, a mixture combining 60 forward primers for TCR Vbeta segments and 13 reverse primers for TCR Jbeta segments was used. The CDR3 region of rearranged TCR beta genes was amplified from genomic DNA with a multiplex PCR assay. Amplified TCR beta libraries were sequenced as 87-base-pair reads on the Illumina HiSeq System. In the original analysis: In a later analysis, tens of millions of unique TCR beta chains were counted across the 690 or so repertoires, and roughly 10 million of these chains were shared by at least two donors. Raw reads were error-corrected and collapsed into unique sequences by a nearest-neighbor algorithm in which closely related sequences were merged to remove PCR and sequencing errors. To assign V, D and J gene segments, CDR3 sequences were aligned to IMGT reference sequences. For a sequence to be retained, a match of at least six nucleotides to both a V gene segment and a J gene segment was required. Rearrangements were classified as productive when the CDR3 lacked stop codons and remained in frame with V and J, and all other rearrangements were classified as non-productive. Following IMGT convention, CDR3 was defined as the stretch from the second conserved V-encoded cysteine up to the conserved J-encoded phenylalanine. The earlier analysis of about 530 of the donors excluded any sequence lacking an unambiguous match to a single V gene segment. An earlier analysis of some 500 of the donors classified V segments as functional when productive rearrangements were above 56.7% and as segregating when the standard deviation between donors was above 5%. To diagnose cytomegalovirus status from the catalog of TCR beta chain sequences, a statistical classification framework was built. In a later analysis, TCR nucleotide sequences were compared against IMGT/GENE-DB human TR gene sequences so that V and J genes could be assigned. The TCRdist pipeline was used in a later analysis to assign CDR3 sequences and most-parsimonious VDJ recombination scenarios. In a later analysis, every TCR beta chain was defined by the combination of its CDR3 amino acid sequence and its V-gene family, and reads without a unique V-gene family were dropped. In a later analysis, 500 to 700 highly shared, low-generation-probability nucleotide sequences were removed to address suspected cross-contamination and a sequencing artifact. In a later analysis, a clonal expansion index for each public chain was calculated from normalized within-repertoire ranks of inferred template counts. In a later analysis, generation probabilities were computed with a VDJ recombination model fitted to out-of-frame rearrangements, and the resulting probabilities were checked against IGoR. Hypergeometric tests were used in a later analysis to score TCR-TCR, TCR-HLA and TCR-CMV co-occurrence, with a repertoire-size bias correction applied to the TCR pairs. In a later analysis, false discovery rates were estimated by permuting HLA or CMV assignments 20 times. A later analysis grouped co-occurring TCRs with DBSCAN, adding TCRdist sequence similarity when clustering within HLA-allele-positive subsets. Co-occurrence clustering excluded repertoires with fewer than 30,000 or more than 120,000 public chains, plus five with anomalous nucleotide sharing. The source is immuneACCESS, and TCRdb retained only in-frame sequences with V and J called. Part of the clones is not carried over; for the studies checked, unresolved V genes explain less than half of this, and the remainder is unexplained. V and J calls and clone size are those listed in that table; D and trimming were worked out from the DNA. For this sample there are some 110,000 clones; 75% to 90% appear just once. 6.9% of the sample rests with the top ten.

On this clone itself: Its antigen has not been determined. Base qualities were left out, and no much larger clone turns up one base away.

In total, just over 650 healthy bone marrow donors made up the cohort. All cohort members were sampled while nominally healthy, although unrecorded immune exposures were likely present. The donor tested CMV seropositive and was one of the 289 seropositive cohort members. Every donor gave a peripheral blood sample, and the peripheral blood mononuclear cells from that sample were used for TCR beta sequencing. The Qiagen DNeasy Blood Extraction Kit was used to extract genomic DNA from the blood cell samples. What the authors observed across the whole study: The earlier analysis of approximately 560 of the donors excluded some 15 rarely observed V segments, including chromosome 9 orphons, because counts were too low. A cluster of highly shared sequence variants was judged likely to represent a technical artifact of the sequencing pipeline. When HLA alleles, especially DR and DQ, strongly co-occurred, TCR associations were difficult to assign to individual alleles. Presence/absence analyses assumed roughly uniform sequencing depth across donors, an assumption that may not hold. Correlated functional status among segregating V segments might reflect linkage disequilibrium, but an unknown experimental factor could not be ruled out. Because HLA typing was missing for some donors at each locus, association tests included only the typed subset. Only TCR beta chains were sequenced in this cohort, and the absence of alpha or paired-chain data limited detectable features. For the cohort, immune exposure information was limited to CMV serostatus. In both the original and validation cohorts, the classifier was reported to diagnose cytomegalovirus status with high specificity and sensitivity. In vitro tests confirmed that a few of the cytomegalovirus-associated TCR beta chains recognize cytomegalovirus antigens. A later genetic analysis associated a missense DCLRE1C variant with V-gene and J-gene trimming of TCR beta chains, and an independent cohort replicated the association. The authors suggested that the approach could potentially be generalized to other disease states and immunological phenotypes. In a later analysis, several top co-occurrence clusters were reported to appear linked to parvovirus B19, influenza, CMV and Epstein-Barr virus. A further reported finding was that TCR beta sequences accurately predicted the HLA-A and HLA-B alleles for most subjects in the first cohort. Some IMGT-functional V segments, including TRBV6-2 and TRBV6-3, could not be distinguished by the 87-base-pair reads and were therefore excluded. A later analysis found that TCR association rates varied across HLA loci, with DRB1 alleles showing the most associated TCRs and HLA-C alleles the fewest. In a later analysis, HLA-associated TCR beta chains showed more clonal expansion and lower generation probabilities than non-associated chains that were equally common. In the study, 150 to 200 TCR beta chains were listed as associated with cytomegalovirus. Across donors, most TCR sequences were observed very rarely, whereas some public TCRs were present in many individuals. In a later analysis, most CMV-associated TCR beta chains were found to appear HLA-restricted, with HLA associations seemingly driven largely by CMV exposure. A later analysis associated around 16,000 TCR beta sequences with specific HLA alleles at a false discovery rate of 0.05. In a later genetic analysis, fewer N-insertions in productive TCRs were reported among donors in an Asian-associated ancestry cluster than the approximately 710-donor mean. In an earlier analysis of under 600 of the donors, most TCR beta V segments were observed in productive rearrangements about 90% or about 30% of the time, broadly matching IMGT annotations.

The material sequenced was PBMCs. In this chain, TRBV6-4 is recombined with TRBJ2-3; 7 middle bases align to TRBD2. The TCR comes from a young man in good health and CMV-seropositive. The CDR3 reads CASSDSRGGTDTQYF. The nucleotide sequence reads TGTGCCAGCAGTGATTCCCGGGGGGGCACAGATACGCAGTATTTT.